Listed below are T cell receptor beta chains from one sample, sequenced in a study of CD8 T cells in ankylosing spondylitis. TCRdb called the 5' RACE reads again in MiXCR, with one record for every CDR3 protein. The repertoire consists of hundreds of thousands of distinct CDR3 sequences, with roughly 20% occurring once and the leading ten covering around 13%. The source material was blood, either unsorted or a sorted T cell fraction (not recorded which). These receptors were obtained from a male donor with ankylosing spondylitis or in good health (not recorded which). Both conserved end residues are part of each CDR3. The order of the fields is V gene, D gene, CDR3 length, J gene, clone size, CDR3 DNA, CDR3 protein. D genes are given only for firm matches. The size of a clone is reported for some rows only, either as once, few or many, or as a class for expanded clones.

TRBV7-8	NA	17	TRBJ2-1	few	TGTGCCAGCAGCTTACGGGTGCGGGCTAACTCCTACAATGAGCAGTTCTTC	CASSLRVRANSYNEQFF
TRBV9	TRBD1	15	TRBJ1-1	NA	TGTGCCAGCAGCGTACAGGGGGCGGGGGACACTGAAGCTTTCTTT	CASSVQGAGDTEAFF
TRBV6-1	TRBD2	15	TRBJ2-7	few	TGTGCCAGCAGGCCCACTAGCGGGGGATACTACGAGCAGTACTTC	CASRPTSGGYYEQYF
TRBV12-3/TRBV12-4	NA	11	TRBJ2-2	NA	TGTGCCGGCAGGGTACTCGGGGAGCTGTTTTTT	CAGRVLGELFF
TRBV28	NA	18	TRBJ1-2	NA	TGTGCCAGCAGCCAAGAGAATCCGGGGTCTCCCATACAATATGGCTACACCTTC	CASSQENPGSPIQYGYTF
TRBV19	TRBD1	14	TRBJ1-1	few	TGTGCCAGTAGTACAGGGGGCCCGTTCACTGAAGCTTTCTTT	CASSTGGPFTEAFF
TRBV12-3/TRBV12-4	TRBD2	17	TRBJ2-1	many	TGTGCCAGCAGTTACCGGACTAGCGGGGTTACCTACAATGAGCAGTTCTTC	CASSYRTSGVTYNEQFF
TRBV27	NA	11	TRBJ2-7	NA	TGTGCCAGCAGTTCGCACTACGAGCAGTACTTC	CASSSHYEQYF
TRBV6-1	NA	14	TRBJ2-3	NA	TGTGCCAGCAGGGGACTCCAGCGCTCAGATACGCAGTATTTT	CASRGLQRSDTQYF
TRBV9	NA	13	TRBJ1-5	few	TGTGCCAGCAGCGCCCAGAGAAATCAGCCCCAGCATTTT	CASSAQRNQPQHF
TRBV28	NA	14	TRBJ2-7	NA	TGTGCCAGCAGTTTAAGGGAGAATGAATACGAGCAGTACTTC	CASSLRENEYEQYF
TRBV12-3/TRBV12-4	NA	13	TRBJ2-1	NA	TGTGCCAGCATTCCGGCGGGGGCAGGGGAGCAGTTCTTC	CASIPAGAGEQFF
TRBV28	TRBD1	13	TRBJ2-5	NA	TGTGCCAGCAGTCTAGGACAGGGGAGGACCCAGTACTTC	CASSLGQGRTQYF
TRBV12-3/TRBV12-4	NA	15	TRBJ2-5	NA	TGTGCCAGCAGTTTGCTGCCGGGCGATATAGAGAACCAGTACTTC	CASSLLPGDIENQYF
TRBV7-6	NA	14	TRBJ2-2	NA	TGTGCCAGCTCAAGGGGGGGTTACACCGGGGAGCTGTTTTTT	CASSRGGYTGELFF
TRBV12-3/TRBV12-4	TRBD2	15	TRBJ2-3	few	TGTGCCTCGATGGGGGGGGTGTCTAGCACAGATACGCAGTATTTT	CASMGGVSSTDTQYF
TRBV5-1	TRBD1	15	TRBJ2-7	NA	TGCGCCAGCAGCGACCCCGCGACAGGGACCTACGAGCAGTACTTC	CASSDPATGTYEQYF
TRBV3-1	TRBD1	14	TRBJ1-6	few	TGTGCCAGCAGCCCCGACAGGGGTCGATCACCCCTCCACTTT	CASSPDRGRSPLHF
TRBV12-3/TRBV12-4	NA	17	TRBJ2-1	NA	TGTGCCAGCAGTCCCTGGGGCGGCGGGATATCCTACAATGAGCAGTTCTTC	CASSPWGGGISYNEQFF
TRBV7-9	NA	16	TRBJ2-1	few	TGTGCCAGCAGTCCCCCGTCGGGGGCCCACTACAATGAGCAGTTCTTC	CASSPPSGAHYNEQFF
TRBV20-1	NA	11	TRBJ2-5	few	TGCAGTGCTAGAGATTGGGAGACCCAGTACTTC	CSARDWETQYF
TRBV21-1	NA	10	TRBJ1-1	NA	TGTGCCAGCAGCAAGCTCGTGGCTTTCTTT	CASSKLVAFF
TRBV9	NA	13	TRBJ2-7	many	TGTGCCAGCAGCGTAGGGAGCAGCTACGAGCAGTACTTC	CASSVGSSYEQYF
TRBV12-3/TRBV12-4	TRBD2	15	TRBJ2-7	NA	TGTGCCAGCAGTTTACGGGGGGGGCTAGTATACGAGCAGTACTTC	CASSLRGGLVYEQYF
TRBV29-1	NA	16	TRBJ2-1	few	TGCAGCGTTGAAGATGACGCACCCAGCTCCTACAATGAGCAGTTCTTC	CSVEDDAPSSYNEQFF
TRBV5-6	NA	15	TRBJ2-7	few	TGTGCCAGCAGCGCCGCCGGGACGGGGAAATACGAGCAGTACTTC	CASSAAGTGKYEQYF
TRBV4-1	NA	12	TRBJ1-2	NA	TGCGCCAGCAGCGGCGAAAACTATGGCTACACCTTC	CASSGENYGYTF
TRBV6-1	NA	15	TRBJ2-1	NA	TGTGCCAGCACCCCGGGACCCAGCTCCTACAATGAGCAGTTCTTC	CASTPGPSSYNEQFF
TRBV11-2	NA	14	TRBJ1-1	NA	TGTGCCAGCAGCTCGGTGGAGCTTAACACTGAAGCTTTCTTT	CASSSVELNTEAFF
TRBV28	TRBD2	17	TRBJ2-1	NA	TGTGCCAGCAGTTTAATGTACCTAGCGGGGATATACAATGAGCAGTTCTTC	CASSLMYLAGIYNEQFF
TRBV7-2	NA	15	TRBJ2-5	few	TGTGCCAGCAGCTTAGGATGGGTTTTCTGGGAGACCCAGTACTTC	CASSLGWVFWETQYF
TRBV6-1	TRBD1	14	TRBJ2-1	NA	TGTGCCAGCAAACCCAGGACAGGGGTCTATGAGCAGTTCTTC	CASKPRTGVYEQFF
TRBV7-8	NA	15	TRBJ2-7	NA	TGTGCCAGCAGCTCACCCGGGGCCCTGTCGGACGAGCAGTACTTC	CASSSPGALSDEQYF
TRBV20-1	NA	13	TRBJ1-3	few	TGCAGTGCAGAGGACAGCTCTGGAAACACCATATATTTT	CSAEDSSGNTIYF
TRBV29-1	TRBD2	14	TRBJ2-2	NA	TGCAGCGTTCCGGGGGGAACGAACACCGGGGAGCTGTTTTTT	CSVPGGTNTGELFF
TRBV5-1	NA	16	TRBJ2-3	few	TGCGCCAGCAGCTTGGTTGAGACTAGTCACACAGATACGCAGTATTTT	CASSLVETSHTDTQYF
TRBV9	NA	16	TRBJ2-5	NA	TGTGCCAGCAGCGCCCTCGTAGGTCCCGAAGGGGAGACCCAGTACTTC	CASSALVGPEGETQYF
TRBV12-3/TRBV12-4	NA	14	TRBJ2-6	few	TGTGCCAGCAGTCCAGGTGTTCGGGCCAACGTCCTGACTTTC	CASSPGVRANVLTF
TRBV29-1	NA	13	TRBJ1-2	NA	TGCAGCGTTGTTCGGGGGAAGGACTATGGCTACACCTTC	CSVVRGKDYGYTF
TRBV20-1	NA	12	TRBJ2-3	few	TGCAGTGCTAGACCGGTGGGAGATACGCAGTATTTT	CSARPVGDTQYF
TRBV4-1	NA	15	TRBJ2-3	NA	TGCGCCAGCAGCCAAGAAGGCGGGTACAAAGATACGCAGTATTTT	CASSQEGGYKDTQYF
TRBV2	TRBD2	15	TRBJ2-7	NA	TGTGCCAGCAGCGGATGGACTAGCGGCTCCTACGAGCAGTACTTC	CASSGWTSGSYEQYF